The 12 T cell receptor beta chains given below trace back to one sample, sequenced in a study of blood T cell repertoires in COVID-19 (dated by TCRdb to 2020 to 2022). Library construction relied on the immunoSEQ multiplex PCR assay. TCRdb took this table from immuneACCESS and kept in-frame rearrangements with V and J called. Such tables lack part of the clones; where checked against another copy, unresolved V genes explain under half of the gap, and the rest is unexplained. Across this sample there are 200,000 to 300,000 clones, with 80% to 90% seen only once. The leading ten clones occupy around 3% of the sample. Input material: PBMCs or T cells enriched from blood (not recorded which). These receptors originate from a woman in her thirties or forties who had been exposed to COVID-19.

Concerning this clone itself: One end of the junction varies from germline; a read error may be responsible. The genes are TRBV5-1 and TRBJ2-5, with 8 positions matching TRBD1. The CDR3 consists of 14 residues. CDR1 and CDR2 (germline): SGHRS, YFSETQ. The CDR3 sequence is CASRDQGAWETQYF. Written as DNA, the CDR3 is TGTGCCAGCAGGGATCAGGGGGCTTGGGAGACCCAGTACTTC.

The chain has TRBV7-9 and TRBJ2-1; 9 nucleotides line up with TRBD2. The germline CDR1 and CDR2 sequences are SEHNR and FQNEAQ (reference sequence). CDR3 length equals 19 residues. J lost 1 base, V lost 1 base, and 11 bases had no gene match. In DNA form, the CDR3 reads TGTGCCAGCAGCTTAGGTATGGCGGGAGGGCCGGATTCCTACAATGAGCAGTTCTTC. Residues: CASSLGMAGGPDSYNEQFF.

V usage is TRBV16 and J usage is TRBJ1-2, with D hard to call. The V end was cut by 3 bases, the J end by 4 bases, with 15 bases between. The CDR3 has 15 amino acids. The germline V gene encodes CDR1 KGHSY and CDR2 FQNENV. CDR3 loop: CASSHLDRPTYGYTF. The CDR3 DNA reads TGTGCCAGCAGCCACCTAGATCGACCCACCTATGGCTACACCTTC.

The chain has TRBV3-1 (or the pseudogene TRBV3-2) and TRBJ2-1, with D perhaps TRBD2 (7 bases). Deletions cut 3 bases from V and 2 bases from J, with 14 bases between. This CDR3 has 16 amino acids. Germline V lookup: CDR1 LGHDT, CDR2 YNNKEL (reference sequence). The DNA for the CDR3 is TGTGCCAGCAGCCATCAAGCGGGGACAACCTACAATGAGCAGTTCTTC. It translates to CASSHQAGTTYNEQFF.

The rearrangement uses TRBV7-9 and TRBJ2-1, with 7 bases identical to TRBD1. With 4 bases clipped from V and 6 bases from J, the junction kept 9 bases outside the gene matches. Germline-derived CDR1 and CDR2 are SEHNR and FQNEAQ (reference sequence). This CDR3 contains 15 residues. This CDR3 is CASSSWTGEGNEQFF. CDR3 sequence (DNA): TGTGCCAGCAGCTCCTGGACAGGAGAAGGCAATGAGCAGTTCTTC.

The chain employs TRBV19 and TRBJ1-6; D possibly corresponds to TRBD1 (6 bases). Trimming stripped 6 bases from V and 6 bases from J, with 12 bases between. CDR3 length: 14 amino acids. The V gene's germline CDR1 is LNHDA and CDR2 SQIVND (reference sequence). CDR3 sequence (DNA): TGTGCCAGTAGGACCCGGGACATTAATTCACCCCTCCACTTT. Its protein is CASRTRDINSPLHF.

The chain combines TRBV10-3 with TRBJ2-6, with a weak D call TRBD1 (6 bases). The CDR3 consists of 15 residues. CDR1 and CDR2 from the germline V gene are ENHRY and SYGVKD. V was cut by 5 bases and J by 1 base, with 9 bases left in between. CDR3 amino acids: CAISQGGSGANVLTF. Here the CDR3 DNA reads TGTGCCATCAGTCAAGGGGGTTCTGGGGCCAACGTCCTGACTTTC.

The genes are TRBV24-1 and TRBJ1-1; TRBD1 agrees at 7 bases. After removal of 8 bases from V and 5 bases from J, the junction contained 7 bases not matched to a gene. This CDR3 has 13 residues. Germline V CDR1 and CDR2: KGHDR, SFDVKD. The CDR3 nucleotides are TGTGCCACCAATACAGGGGAAGGAACTGAAGCTTTCTTT. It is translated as CATNTGEGTEAFF.

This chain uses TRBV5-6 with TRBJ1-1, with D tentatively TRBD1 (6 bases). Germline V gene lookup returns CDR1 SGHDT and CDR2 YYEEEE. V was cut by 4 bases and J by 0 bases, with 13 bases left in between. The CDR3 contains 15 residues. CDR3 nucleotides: TGTGCCAGCAGCATAGGACAGAGGATGAACACTGAAGCTTTCTTT. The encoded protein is CASSIGQRMNTEAFF.

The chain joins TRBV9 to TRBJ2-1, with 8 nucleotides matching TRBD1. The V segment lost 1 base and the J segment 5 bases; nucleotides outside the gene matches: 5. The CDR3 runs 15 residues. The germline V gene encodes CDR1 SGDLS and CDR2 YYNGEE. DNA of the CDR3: TGTGCCAGCAGCGTATGGGGGACAGGAGACAATGAGCAGTTCTTC. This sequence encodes CASSVWGTGDNEQFF.

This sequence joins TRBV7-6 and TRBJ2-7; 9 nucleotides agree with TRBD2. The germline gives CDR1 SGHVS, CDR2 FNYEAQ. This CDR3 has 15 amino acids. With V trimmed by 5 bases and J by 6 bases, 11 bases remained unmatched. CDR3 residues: CASSQPGTSSFEQYF. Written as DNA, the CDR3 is TGTGCCAGCAGCCAACCCGGGACTAGCTCGTTCGAGCAGTACTTC.

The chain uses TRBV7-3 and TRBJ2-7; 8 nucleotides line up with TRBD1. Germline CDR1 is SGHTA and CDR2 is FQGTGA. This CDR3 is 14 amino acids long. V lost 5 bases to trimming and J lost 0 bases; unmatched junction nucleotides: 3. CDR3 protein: CASSPQGGSYEQYF. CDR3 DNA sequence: TGTGCCAGCAGCCCACAGGGGGGCTCCTACGAGCAGTACTTC. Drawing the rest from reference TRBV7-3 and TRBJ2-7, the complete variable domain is GAGVSQTPSNKVTEKGKYVELRCDPISGHTALYWYRQSLGQGPEFLIYFQGTGAADDSGLPNDRFFAVRPEGSVSTLKIQRTERGDSAVYLCASSPQGGSYEQYFGPGTRLTVT.